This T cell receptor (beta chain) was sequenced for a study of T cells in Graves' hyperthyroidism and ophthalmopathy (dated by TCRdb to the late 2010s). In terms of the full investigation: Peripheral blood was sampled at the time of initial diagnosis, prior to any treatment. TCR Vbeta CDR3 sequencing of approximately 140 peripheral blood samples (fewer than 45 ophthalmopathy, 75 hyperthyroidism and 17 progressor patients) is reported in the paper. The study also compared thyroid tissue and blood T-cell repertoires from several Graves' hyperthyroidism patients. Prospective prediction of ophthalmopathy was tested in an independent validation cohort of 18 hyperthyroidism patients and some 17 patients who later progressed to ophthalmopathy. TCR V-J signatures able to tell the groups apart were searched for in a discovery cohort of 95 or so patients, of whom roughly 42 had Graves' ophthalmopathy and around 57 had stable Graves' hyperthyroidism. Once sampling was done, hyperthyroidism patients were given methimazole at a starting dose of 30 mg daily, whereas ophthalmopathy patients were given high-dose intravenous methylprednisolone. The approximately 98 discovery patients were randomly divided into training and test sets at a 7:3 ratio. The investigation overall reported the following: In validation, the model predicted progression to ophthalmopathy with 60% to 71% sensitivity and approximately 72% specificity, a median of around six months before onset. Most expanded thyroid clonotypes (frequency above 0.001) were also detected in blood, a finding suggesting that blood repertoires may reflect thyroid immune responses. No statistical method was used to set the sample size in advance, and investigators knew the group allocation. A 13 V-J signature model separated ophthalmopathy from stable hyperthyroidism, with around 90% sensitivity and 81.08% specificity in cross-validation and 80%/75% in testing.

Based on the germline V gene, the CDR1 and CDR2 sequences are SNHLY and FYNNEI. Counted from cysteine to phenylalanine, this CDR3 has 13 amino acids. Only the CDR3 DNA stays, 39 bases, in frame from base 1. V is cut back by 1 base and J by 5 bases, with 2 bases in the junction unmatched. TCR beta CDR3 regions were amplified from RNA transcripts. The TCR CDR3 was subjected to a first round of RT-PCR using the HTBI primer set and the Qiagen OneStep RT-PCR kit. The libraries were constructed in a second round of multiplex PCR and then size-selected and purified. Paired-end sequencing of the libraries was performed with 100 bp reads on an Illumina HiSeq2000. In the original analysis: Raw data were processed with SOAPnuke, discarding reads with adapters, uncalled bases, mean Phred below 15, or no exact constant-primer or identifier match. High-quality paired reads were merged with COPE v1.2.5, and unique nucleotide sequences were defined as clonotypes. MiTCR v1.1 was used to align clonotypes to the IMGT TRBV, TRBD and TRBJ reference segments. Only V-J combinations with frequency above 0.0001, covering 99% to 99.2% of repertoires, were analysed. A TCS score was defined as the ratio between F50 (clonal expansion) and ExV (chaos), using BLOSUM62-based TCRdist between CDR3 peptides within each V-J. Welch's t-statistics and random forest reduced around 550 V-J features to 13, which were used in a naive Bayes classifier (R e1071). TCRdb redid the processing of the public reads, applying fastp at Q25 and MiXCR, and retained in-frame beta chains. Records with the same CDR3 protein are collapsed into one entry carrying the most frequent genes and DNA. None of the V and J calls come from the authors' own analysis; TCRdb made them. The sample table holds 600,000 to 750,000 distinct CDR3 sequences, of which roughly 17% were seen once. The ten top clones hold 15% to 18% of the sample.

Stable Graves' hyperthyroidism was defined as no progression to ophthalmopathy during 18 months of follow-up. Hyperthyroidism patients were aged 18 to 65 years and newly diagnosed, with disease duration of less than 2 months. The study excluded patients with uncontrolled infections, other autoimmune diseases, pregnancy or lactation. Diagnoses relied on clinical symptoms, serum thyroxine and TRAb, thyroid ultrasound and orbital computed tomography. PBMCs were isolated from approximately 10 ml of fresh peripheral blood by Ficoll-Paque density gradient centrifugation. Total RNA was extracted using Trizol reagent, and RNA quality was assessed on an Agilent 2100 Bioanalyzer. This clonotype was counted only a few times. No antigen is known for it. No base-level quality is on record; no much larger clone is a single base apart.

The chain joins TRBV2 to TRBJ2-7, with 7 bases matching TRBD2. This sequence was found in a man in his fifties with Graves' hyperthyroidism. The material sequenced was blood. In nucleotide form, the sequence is TGTGCCAGCAGTGAAGGACTAGCAAACGAGCAGTACTTC. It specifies CASSEGLANEQYF.